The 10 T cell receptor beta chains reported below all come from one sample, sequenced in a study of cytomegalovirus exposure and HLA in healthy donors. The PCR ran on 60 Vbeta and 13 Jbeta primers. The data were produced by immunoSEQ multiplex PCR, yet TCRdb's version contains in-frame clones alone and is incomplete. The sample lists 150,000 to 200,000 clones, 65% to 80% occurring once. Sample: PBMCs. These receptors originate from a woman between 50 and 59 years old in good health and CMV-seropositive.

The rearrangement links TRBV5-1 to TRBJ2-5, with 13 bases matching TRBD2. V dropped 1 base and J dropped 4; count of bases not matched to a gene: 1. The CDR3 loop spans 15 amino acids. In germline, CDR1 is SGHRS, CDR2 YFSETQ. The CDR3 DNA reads TGCGCCAGCAGCTTGACTAGCGGGAGGGGAGAGACCCAGTACTTC. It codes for CASSLTSGRGETQYF.

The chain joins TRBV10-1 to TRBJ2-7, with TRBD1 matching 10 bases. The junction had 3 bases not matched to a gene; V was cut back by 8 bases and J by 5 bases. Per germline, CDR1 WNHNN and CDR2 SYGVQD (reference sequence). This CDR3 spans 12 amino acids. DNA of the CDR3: TGCGCCAGCGTGGACAGGGGGGACGAGCAGTACTTC. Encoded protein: CASVDRGDEQYF.

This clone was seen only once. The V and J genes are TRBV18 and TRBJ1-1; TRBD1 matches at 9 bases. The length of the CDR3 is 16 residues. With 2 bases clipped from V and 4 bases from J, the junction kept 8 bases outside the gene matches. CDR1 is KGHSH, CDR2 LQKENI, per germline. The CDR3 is CASSPGTGMLGTEAFF. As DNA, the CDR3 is TGTGCCAGCTCACCAGGGACAGGGATGTTGGGCACTGAAGCTTTCTTT.

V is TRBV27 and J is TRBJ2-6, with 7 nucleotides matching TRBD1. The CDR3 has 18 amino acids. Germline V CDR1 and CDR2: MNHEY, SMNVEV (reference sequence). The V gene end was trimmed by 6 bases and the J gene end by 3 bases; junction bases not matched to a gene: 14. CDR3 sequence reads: CASSLFLQTGSGANVLTF. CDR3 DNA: TGTGCCAGCAGCCTTTTCCTTCAGACAGGGAGTGGGGCCAACGTCCTGACTTTC.

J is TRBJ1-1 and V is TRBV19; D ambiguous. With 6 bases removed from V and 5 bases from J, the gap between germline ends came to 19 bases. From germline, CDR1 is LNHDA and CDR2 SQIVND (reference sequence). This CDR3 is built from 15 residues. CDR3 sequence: CASRQGRNLRTEAFF. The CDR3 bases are TGTGCCAGTAGGCAAGGCAGGAACCTAAGGACTGAAGCTTTCTTT. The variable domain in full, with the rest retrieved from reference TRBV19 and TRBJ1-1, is DGGITQSPKYLFRKEGQNVTLSCEQNLNHDAMYWYRQDPGQGLRLIYYSQIVNDFQKGDIAEGYSVSREKKESFPLTVTSAQKNPTAFYLCASRQGRNLRTEAFFGQGTRLTVV.

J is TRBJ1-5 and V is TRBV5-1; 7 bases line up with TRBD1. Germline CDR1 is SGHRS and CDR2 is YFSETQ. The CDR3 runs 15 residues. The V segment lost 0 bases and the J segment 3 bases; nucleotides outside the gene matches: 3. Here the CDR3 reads CASSLGQGDNQPQHF. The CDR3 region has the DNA TGCGCCAGCAGCTTGGGACAGGGAGACAATCAGCCCCAGCATTTT. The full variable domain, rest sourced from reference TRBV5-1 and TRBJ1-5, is KAGVTQTPRYLIKTRGQQVTLSCSPISGHRSVSWYQQTPGQGLQFLFEYFSETQRNKGNFPGRFSGRQFSNSRSEMNVSTLELGDSALYLCASSLGQGDNQPQHFGDGTRLSIL.

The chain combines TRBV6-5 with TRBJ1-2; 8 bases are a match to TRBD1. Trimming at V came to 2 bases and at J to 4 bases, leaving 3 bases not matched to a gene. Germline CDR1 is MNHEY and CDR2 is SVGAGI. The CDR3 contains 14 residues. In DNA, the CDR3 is TGTGCCAGCAGTTACCAGGGGGCCGGCTATGGCTACACCTTC. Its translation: CASSYQGAGYGYTF.

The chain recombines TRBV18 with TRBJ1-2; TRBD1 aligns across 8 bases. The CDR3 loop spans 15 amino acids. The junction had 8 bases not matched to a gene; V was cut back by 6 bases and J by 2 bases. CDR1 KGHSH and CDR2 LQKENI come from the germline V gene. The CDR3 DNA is TGTGCCAGCTCTCCATCCCAGGGGGCGAACTATGGCTACACCTTC. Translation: CASSPSQGANYGYTF.

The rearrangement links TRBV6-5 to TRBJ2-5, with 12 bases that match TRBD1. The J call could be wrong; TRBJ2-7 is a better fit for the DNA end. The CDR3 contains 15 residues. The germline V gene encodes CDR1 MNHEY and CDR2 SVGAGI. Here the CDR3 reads CASSRAGTGGGEQYF. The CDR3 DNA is TGTGCCAGCAGTCGTGCCGGGACAGGGGGCGGCGAGCAGTACTTC.

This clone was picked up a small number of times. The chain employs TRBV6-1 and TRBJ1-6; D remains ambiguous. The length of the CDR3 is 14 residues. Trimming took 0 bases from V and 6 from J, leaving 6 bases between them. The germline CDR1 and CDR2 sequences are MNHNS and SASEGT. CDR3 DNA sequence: TGTGCCAGCAGTGAAGCAGCCTCTAATTCACCCCTCCACTTT. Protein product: CASSEAASNSPLHF.